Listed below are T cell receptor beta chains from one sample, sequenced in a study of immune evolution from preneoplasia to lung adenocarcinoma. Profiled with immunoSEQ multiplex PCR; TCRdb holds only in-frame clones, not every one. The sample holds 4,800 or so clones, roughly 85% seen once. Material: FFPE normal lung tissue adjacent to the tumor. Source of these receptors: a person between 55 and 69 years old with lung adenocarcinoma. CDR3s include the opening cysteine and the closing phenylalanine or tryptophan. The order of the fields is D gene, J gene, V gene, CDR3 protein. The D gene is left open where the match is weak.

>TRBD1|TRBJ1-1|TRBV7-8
CASSSGGRDRSWNTEAFF
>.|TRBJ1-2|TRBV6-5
CASSYSLGDYGYTF
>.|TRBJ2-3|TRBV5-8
CASSMDMPRADTQYF
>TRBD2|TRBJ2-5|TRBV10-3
CAISESTTSGSATQYF
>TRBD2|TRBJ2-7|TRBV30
CAVAGSYEQYF
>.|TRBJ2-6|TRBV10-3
CAISEGWTSGANVLTF
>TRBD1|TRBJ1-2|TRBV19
CASRTGQLLAF
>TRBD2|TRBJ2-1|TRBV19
CASSETPGLAGVEQFF
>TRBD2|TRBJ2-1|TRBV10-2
CASRAGTSGSRNNEQFF
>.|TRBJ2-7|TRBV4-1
CASSQDGHVYYEQYF
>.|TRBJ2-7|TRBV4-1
CASSQEADSYEQYF
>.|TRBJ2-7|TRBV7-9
CASSSYRVPYEQYF
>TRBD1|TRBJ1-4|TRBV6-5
CASRAGGGDEKLFF
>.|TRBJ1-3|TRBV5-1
CASSLGQTSSGNTIYF
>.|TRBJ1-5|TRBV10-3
CAISEGGFGNQPQHF
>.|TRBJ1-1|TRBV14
CASSLNEDTEAFF
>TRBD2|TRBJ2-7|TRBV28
CASSFPGTSAPGF
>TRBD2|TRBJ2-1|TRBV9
CASSVAISGRGYNEQFF
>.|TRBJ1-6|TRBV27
CASRPPNSPLHF
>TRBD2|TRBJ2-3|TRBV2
CATTHGGFTDTQYF
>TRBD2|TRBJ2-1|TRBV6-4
CASSDSSGGANEQFF
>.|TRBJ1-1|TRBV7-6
CASSGPPALGQGTEAFF
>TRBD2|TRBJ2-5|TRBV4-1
CASSQDRERGGIETQYF
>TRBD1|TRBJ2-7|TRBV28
CASYDQGAASYEQYF
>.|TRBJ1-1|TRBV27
CASSLSAGANTEAFF
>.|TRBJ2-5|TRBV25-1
CASRGGPGQETQYF
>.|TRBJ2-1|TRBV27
CASSPGWSVSEQFF
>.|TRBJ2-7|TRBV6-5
CASSVGARVDEQYF